This T cell receptor (beta chain) was recovered during a study of CD8 T cells in ankylosing spondylitis. TCRdb analysed the 5' RACE reads with MiXCR anew, one entry per CDR3 protein. The sample lists tens of thousands of distinct CDR3 sequences, 5.3% occurring once. The sequencing sample was made of blood, either unsorted or a sorted T cell fraction (not recorded which). This TCR derives from a female donor with ankylosing spondylitis or in good health (not recorded which).

CDR3 nucleotides: TGTGCCAGCAGCGTGGGGACAGGGGGAGTGCGGGTAGATACGCAGTATTTT. It translates to CASSVGTGGVRVDTQYF. V is TRBV9 and J is TRBJ2-3; TRBD1 aligns across 11 bases. Germline V gene lookup returns CDR1 SGDLS and CDR2 YYNGEE. The CDR3 contains 17 residues. The V segment lost 2 bases and the J segment 5 bases; nucleotides outside the gene matches: 10.